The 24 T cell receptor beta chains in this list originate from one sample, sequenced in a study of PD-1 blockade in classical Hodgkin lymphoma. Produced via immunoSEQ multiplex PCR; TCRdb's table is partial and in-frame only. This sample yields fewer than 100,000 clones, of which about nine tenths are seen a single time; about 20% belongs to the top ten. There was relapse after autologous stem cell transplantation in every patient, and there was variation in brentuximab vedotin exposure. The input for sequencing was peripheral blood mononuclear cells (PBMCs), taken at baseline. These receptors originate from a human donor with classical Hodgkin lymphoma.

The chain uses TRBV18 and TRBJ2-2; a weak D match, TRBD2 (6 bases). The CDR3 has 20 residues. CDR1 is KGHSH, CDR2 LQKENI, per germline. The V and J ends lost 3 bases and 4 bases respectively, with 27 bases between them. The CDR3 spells CASSPLVLVAGGRGTGELFF. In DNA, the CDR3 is TGTGCCAGCTCACCTCTCGTCCTCGTCGCTGGGGGGAGAGGCACCGGGGAGCTGTTTTTT.

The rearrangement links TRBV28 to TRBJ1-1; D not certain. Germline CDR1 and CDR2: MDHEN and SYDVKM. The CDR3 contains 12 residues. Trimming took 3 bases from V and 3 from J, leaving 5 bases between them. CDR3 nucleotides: TGTGCCAGCAGTTTTATTTACACTGAAGCTTTCTTT. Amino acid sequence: CASSFIYTEAFF. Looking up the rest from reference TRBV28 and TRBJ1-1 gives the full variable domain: DVKVTQSSRYLVKRTGEKVFLECVQDMDHENMFWYRQDPGLGLRLIYFSYDVKMKEKGDIPEGYSVSREKKERFSLILESASTNQTSMYLCASSFIYTEAFFGQGTRLTVV.

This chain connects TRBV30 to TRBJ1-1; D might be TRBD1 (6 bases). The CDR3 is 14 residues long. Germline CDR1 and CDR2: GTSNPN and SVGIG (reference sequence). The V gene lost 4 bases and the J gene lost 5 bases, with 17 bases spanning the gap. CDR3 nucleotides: TGTGCCTGGAACCGGCGGGGGCTGATTACTGAAGCTTTCTTT. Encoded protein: CAWNRRGLITEAFF.

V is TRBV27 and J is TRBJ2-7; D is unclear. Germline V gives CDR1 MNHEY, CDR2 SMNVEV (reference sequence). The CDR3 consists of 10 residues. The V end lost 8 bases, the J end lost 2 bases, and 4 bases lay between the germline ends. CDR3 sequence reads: CASGPYEQYF. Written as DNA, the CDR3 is TGTGCCAGCGGACCCTACGAGCAGTACTTC.

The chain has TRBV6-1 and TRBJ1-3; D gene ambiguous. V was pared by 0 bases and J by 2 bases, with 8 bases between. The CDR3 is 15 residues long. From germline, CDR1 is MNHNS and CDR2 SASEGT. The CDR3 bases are TGTGCCAGCAGTGAAGCGACAAGGGCTGGAAACACCATATATTTT. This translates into CASSEATRAGNTIYF.

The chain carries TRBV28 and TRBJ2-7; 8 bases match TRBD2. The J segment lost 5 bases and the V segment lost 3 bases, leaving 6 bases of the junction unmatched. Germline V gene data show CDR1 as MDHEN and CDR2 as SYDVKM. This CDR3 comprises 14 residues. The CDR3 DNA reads TGTGCCAGCAGTTTCGGGGCGGGAGGTCACGAGCAGTACTTC. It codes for CASSFGAGGHEQYF.

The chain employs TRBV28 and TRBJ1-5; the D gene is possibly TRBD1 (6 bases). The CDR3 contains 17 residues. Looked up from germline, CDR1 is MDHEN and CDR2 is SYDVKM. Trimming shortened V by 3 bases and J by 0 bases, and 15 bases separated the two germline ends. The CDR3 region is CASSFPPEGGSNQPQHF. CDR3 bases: TGTGCCAGCAGTTTCCCCCCGGAGGGGGGTAGCAATCAGCCCCAGCATTTT.

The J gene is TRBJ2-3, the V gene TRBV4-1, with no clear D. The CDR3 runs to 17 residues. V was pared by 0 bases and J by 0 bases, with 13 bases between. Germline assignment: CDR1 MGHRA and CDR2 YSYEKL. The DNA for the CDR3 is TGCGCCAGCAGCCAAGATTTCAGAGTCCCTAGCACAGATACGCAGTATTTT. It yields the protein CASSQDFRVPSTDTQYF.

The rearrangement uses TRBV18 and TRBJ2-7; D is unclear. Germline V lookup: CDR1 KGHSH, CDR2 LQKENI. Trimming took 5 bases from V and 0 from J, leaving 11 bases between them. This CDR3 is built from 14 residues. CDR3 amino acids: CASSSTLSSYEQYF. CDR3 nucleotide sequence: TGTGCCAGCTCATCGACACTTTCCTCCTACGAGCAGTACTTC.

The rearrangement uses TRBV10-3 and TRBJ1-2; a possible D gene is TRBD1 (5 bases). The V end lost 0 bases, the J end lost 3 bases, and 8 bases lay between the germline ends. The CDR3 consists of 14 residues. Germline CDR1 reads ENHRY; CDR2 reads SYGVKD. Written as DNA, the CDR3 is TGTGCCATCAGTGAGTCGAGCAGGGACTATGGCTACACCTTC. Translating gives CAISESSRDYGYTF.

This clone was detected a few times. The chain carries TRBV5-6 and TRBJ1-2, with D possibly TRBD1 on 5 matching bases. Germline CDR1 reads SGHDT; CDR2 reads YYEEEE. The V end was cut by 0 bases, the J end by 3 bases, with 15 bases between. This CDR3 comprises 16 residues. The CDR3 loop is CASSLVGEGEDYGYTF. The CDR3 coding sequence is TGTGCCAGCAGCTTGGTGGGGGAGGGAGAAGACTATGGCTACACCTTC.

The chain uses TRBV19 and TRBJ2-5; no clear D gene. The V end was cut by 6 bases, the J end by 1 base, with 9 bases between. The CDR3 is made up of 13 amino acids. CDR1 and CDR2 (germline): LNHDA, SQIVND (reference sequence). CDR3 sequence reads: CASSQPTQETQYF. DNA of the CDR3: TGTGCCAGTAGCCAGCCTACCCAAGAGACCCAGTACTTC.

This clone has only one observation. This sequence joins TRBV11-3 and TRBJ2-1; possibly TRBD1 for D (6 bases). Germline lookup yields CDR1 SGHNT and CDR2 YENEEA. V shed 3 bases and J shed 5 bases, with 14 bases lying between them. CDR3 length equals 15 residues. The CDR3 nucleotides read TGTGCCAGCAGCTTCGGCAGGGGTGGGGACAATGAGCAGTTCTTC. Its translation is CASSFGRGGDNEQFF.

The CDR3 DNA follows: TGTGCCAGCACCGAAACAGGGATAAGTTATGGCTACACCTTC. Protein: CASTETGISYGYTF. This chain joins TRBV9 and TRBJ1-2; maybe TRBD1 (6 bases). Deletions cut 6 bases from V and 5 bases from J, with 17 bases between. The CDR3 consists of 14 residues. Germline assignment: CDR1 SGDLS and CDR2 YYNGEE.

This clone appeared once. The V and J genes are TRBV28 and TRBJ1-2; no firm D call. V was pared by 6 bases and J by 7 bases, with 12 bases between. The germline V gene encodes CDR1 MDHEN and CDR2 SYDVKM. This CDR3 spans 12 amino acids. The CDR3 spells CASRFREFGYTF. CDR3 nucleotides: TGTGCCAGCAGATTTCGTGAATTTGGCTACACCTTC.

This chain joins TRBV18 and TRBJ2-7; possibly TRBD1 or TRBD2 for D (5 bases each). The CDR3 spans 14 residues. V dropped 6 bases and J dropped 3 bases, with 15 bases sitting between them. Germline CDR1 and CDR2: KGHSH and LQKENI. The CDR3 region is CASSFGDAGYEQYF. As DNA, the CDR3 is TGTGCCAGCTCCTTCGGGGACGCTGGCTACGAGCAGTACTTC. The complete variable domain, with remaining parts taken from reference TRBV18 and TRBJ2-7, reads NAGVMQNPRHLVRRRGQEARLRCSPMKGHSHVYWYRQLPEEGLKFMVYLQKENIIDESGMPKERFSAEFPKEGPSILRIQQVVRGDSAAYFCASSFGDAGYEQYFGPGTRLTVT.

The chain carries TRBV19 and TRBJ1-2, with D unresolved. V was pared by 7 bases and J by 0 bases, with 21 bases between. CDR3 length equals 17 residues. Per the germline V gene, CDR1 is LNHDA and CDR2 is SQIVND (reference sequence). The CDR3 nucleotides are TGTGCCAGTACTCCCCCCCTCCTACCGGGAGCTAACTATGGCTACACCTTC. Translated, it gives CASTPPLLPGANYGYTF.

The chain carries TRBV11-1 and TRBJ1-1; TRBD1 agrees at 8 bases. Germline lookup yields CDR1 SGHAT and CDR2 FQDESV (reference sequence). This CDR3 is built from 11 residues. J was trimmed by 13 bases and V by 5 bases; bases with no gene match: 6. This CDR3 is CASSPGQDVFF. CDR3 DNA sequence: TGTGCCAGCAGCCCGGGACAGGATGTTTTCTTT.

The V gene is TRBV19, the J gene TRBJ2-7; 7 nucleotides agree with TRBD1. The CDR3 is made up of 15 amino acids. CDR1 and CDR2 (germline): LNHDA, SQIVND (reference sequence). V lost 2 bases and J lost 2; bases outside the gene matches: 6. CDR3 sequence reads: CASSITGTEAYEQYF. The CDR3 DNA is TGTGCCAGTAGTATAACCGGGACAGAAGCCTACGAGCAGTACTTC.

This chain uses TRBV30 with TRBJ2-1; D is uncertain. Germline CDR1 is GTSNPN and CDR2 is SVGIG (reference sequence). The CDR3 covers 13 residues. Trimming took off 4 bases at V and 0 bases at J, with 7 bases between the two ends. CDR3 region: CAWTSSSYNEQFF. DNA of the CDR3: TGTGCCTGGACTAGTAGCTCCTACAATGAGCAGTTCTTC.

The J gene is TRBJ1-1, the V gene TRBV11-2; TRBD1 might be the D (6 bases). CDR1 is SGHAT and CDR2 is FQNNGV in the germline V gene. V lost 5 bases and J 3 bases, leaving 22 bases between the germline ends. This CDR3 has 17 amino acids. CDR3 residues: CASSLTFPGALHTEAFF. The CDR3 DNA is TGTGCCAGCAGCCTAACATTTCCAGGGGCCTTACACACTGAAGCTTTCTTT. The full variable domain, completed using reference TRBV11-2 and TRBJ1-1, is EAGVAQSPRYKIIEKRQSVAFWCNPISGHATLYWYQQILGQGPKLLIQFQNNGVVDDSQLPKDRFSAERLKGVDSTLKIQPAKLEDSAVYLCASSLTFPGALHTEAFFGQGTRLTVV.

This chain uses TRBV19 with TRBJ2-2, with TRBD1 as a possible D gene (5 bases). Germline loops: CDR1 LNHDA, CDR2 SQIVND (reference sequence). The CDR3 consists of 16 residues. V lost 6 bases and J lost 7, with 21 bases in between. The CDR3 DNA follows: TGTGCCAGTAGCCCCTGGGGCACCGGCACAGGCGGGGAGCTGTTTTTT. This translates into CASSPWGTGTGGELFF. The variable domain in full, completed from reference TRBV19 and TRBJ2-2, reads DGGITQSPKYLFRKEGQNVTLSCEQNLNHDAMYWYRQDPGQGLRLIYYSQIVNDFQKGDIAEGYSVSREKKESFPLTVTSAQKNPTAFYLCASSPWGTGTGGELFFGEGSRLTVL.

The CDR3 DNA is TGTGCCAGCAGTTTATTGGAGGGGACGAACACTGAAGCTTTCTTT. This gives the protein CASSLLEGTNTEAFF. J is TRBJ1-1 and V is TRBV27, with D maybe TRBD1 (5 bases). The CDR3 consists of 15 residues. Trimming cost V 1 base and J 1 base, with 10 bases left between them. From germline, CDR1 is MNHEY and CDR2 SMNVEV (reference sequence).

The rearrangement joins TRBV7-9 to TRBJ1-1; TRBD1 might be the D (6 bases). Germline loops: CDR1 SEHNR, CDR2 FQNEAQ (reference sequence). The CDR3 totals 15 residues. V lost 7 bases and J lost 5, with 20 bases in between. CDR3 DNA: TGTGCCAGCACTCAATGGTGGGGGGCTAATACTGAAGCTTTCTTT. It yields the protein CASTQWWGANTEAFF.